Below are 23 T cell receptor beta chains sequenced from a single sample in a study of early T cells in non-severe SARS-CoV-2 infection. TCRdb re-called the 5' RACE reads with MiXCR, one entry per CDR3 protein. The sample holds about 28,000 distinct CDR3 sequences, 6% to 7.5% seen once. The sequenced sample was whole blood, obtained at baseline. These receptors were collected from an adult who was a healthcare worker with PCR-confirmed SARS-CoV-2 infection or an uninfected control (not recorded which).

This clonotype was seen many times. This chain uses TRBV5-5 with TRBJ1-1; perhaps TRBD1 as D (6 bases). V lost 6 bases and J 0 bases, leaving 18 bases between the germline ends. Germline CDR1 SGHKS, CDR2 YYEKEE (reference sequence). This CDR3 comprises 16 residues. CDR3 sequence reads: CASNANRQALNTEAFF. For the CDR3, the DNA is TGTGCCAGCAACGCCAACCGACAGGCACTGAACACTGAAGCTTTCTTT.

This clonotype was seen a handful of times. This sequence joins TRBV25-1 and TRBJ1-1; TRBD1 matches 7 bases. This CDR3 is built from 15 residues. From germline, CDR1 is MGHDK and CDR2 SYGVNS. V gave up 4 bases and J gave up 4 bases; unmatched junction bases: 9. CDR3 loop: CASSAAGGPSTEAFF. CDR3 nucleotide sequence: TGTGCCAGCAGTGCCGCAGGGGGGCCCTCCACTGAAGCTTTCTTT.

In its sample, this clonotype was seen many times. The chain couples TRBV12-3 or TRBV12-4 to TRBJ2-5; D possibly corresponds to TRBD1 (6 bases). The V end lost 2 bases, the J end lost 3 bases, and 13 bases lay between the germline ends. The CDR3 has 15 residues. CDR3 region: CASSLSARGEETQYF. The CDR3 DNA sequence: TGTGCCAGCAGTTTATCGGCCAGGGGCGAAGAGACCCAGTACTTC.

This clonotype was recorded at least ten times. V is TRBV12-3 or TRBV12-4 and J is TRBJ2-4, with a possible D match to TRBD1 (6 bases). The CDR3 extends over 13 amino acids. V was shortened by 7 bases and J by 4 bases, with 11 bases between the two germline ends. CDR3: CASTGTRKNIQYF. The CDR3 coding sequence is TGTGCCAGCACCGGGACAAGAAAAAACATTCAGTACTTC.

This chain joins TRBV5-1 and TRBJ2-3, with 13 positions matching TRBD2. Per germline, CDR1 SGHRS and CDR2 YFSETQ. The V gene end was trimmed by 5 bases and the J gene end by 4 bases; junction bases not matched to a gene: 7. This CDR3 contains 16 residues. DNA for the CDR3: TGCGCCAGCAGACCACAGACTAGCGGGGGGCCAGATACGCAGTATTTT. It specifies CASRPQTSGGPDTQYF.

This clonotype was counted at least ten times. For the CDR3, the DNA is TGTGCCAGCAGCGTAGGCGAGGTCCCCCAGCCCCAGCATTTT. Translating gives CASSVGEVPQPQHF. V and J are TRBV9 and TRBJ1-5; D is unresolved. Germline lookup yields CDR1 SGDLS and CDR2 YYNGEE. Deletions cut 0 bases from V and 7 bases from J, with 11 bases between. The CDR3 totals 14 residues.

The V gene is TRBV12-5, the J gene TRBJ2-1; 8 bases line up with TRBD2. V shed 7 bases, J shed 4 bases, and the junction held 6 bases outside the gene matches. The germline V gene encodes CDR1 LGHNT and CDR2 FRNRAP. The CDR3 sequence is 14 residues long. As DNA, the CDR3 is TGTGCTAGTGAGATAGCGGGGCTATACAATGAGCAGTTCTTC. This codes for CASEIAGLYNEQFF.

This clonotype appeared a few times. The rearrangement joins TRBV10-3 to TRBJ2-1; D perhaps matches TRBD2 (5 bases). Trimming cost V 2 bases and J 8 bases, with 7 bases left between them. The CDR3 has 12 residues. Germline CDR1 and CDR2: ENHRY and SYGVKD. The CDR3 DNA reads TGTGCCATCAGTGAGGAGGGCTATGAGCAGTTCTTC. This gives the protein CAISEEGYEQFF.

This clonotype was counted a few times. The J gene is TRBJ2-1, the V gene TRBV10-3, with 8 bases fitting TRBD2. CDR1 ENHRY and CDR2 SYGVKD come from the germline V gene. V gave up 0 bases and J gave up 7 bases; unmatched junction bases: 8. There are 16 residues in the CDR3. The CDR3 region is CAISESGTRAGNEQFF. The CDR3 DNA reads TGTGCCATCAGTGAGTCCGGGACTAGAGCTGGGAATGAGCAGTTCTTC.

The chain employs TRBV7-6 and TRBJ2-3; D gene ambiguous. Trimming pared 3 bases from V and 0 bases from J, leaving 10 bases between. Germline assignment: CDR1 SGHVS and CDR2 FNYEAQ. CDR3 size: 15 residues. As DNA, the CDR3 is TGTGCCAGCAGCTTCTATGCAGAAAGCACAGATACGCAGTATTTT. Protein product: CASSFYAESTDTQYF.

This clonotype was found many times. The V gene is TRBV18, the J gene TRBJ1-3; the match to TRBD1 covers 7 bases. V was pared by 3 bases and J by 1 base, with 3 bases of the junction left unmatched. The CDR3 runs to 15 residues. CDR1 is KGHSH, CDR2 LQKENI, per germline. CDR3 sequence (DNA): TGTGCCAGCTCACCCAGGGGGACTTCTGGAAACACCATATATTTT. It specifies CASSPRGTSGNTIYF.

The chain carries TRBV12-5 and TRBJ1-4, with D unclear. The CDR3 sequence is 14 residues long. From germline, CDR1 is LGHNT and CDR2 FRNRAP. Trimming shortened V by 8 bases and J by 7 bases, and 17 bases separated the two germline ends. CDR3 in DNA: TGTGCTAGTACCTTGGGAGGTTATATTGAAAAACTGTTTTTT. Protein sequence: CASTLGGYIEKLFF.

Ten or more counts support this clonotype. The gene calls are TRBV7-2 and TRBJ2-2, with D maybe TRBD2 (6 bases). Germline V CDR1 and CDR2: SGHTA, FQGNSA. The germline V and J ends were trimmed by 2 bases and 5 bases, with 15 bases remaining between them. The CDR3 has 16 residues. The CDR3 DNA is TGTGCCAGCAGCTTATTCAGCGCGGGGTATACCGGGGAGCTGTTTTTT. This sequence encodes CASSLFSAGYTGELFF.

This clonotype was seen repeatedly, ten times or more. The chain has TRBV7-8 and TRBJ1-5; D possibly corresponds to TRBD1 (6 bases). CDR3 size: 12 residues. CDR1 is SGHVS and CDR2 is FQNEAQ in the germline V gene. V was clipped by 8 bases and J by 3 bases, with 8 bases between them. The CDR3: CASGGPNQPQHF. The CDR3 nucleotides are TGTGCCAGCGGGGGGCCCAATCAGCCCCAGCATTTT.

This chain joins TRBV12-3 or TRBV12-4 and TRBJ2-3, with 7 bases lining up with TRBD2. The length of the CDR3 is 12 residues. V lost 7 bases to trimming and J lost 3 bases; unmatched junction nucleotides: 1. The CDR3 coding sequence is TGTGCCAGCAAACTAGCGACAGATACGCAGTATTTT. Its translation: CASKLATDTQYF.

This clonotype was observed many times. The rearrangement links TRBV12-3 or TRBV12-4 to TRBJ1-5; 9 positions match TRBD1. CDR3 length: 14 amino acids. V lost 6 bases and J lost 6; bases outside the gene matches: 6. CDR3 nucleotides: TGTGCCAGCAGGGCGGGACAGGGCCTTCAGCCCCAGCATTTT. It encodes CASRAGQGLQPQHF.

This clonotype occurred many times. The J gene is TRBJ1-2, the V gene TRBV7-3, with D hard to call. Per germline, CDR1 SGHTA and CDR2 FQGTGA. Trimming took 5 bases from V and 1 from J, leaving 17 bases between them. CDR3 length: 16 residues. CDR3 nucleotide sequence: TGTGCCAGCAGCCCCCCGGTCAGGCCCAGTAACTATGGCTACACCTTC. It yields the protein CASSPPVRPSNYGYTF.

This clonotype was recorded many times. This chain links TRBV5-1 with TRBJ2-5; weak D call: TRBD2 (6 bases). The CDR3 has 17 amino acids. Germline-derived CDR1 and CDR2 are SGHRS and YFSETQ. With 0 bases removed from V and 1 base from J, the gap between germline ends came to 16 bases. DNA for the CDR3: TGCGCCAGCAGCTTGGGGCTAGCGTCTGCTGCCCAAGAGACCCAGTACTTC. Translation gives CASSLGLASAAQETQYF. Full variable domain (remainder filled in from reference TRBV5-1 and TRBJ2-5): KAGVTQTPRYLIKTRGQQVTLSCSPISGHRSVSWYQQTPGQGLQFLFEYFSETQRNKGNFPGRFSGRQFSNSRSEMNVSTLELGDSALYLCASSLGLASAAQETQYFGPGTRLLVL.

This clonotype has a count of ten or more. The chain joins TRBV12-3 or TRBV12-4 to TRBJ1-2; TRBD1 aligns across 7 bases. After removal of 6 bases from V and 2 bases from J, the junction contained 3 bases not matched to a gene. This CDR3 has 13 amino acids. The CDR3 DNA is TGTGCCAGCAGCCGGGGACAGAACTATGGCTACACCTTC. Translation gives CASSRGQNYGYTF.

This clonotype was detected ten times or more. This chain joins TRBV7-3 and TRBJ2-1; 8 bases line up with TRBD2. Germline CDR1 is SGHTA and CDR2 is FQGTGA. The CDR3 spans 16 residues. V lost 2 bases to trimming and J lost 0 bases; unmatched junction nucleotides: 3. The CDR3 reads CASSLYSGASYNEQFF. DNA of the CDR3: TGTGCCAGCAGCTTATATAGCGGGGCCTCCTACAATGAGCAGTTCTTC.

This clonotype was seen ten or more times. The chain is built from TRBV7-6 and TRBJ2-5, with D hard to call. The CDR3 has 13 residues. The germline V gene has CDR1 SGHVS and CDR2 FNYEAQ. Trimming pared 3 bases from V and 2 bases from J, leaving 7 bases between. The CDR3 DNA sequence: TGTGCCAGCAGCTTTGGCAGGCAAGAGACCCAGTACTTC. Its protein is CASSFGRQETQYF.

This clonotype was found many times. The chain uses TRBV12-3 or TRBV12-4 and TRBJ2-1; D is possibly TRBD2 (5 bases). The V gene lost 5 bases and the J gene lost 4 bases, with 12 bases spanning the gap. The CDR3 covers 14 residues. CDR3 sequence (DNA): TGTGCCAGCAGTCCAGCGGAGACATACAATGAGCAGTTCTTC. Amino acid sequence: CASSPAETYNEQFF.

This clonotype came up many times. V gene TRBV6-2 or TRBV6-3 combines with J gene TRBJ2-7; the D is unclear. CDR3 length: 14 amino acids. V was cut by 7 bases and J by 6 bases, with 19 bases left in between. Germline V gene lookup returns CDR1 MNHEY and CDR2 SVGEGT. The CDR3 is CASTSPPGSTEQYF. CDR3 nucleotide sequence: TGTGCCAGCACCTCCCCCCCTGGATCCACCGAGCAGTACTTC.